The entry below gives a single T cell receptor (beta chain) sequence along with its context. The CDR3 is 15 residues long. Germline-derived CDR1 and CDR2 are LNHDA and SQIVND (reference sequence). The ends lost 5 bases at V and 1 base at J; junction bases unmatched: 4. This sample is part of a study of blood T cell repertoires in COVID-19. At the level of the study: Italy, Spain and the United States were the sources of the convalescent and acute COVID-19 samples.

The data were produced by immunoSEQ multiplex PCR, yet TCRdb's version contains in-frame clones alone and is incomplete. The sample yields approximately 250,000 clones, roughly 86% seen once. Those who participated ranged in age from roughly 18 to 90 years and resided in 20 to 30 US areas. Categorization into cohorts depended on clinical history that participants reported. The chain links TRBV19 to TRBJ1-5; 8 bases are shared with TRBD1. The sequenced sample consisted of PBMCs or T cells enriched from blood (not recorded which). The receptor was derived from a woman aged 30 to 39 who had recovered from COVID-19. This CDR3 reads CASSWTGSSNQPQHF. As DNA, the CDR3 is TGTGCCAGTAGTTGGACAGGGAGCAGCAATCAGCCCCAGCATTTT.